This T cell receptor (beta chain) is drawn from a study of blood T cells in healthy people across ages. Trimming removed 2 bases from V and 1 base from J, with 14 bases in between. This CDR3 has 16 amino acids. The germline gives CDR1 LGHDT, CDR2 YNNKEL (reference sequence). Combining a sample-barcoded 5' primer with a J-beta primer mix, a second PCR ran for 7 to 11 cycles. One entry per CDR3 protein, called by TCRdb with MiXCR from the 5' RACE reads. This sample has approximately 690,000 distinct CDR3 sequences, with 58% found just once. Staff drew roughly 10 milliliters of peripheral blood from each donor. This clonotype was counted a single time.

This receptor was identified in a man in his 60s in good health. Sequencing was done on a sample of blood. The V gene is TRBV3-1, the J gene TRBJ1-2; D is perhaps TRBD1 (5 bases). CDR3 bases: TGTGCCAGCAGCCAATACGGGGGGTCCCTTAACTATGGCTACACCTTC. Residues: CASSQYGGSLNYGYTF.